Listed below are T cell receptor beta chains from one sample, sequenced in a study of cytomegalovirus exposure and HLA in healthy donors. TCRdb's table, derived via immunoSEQ multiplex PCR, lists solely in-frame clones and lacks some. Of about 170,000 clones listed, over 70% are singletons. The material sequenced was PBMCs. These receptors came from a man aged 25 to 40 in good health and CMV-seropositive. Each CDR3 is given with its conserved first and last residue.

V: TRBV5-4
J: TRBJ2-2
CDR3: CASSFLAENTGELFF

V: TRBV28
J: TRBJ2-7
CDR3: CASTPTLAGIQYEQYF

V: TRBV6-5
J: TRBJ2-7
CDR3: CASSYRPSYEQYF

V: TRBV7-2
J: TRBJ1-1
CDR3: CASSLRQGQTEAFF

V: TRBV7-9
J: TRBJ2-7
CDR3: CASSLTGGGYEQYF

V: TRBV4-1
J: TRBJ1-4
CDR3: CASRPPGQGGEKLFF

V: TRBV2
J: TRBJ2-1
CDR3: CASAPSGVEQFF

V: TRBV30
J: TRBJ1-2
CDR3: CAWRGDNFNYGYTF

V: TRBV5-8
J: TRBJ2-1
CDR3: CASSLDNEQFF

V: TRBV29-1
J: TRBJ1-6
CDR3: CSVADRGNSPLHF

V: TRBV2
J: TRBJ1-5
CDR3: CASTAEFSNQPQHF

V: TRBV19
J: TRBJ2-1
CDR3: CASPPGSGGPAEQFF

V: TRBV6-4
J: TRBJ1-5
CDR3: CASSAELTGQPQHF

V: TRBV2
J: TRBJ1-4
CDR3: CASSFRGGMPNEKLFF

V: TRBV6-1
J: TRBJ2-5
CDR3: CASRPLAEETQYF

V: TRBV2
J: TRBJ2-1
CDR3: CASRAAGGGGADNEQFF

V: TRBV9
J: TRBJ2-7
CDR3: CASSGTASYEQYF

V: TRBV18
J: NA
CDR3: CASSPAPSYEQYF

V: TRBV6-4
J: TRBJ2-1
CDR3: CASSRTSGTPNEQFF

V: TRBV7-2
J: TRBJ2-7
CDR3: CASSLGGEGYEQYF

V: TRBV19
J: TRBJ1-2
CDR3: CASSTDRGYGYTF

V: TRBV28
J: TRBJ1-2
CDR3: CASSWGRGRSAGYTF

V: TRBV28
J: TRBJ1-1
CDR3: CASSLQGENTEAFF

V: TRBV6-6
J: TRBJ1-3
CDR3: CASSYLLTGNTIYF

V: TRBV21-1
J: TRBJ2-3
CDR3: CASSNSGGAHRTDTQYF

V: TRBV18
J: TRBJ1-3
CDR3: CASSPPRGLSGNTIYF